The 12 T cell receptor beta chains listed next were all sequenced from one sample in a study of identifying expanded T cells in peripheral blood. Sequencing was performed with immunoSEQ multiplex PCR; in TCRdb, only in-frame clones are kept and a portion is missing. The sample includes 100,000 or so clones, approximately 88% of them seen just once. The sample was blood. The source is a person between 18 and 75 years old in good health.

The chain has TRBV7-2 and TRBJ2-1, with a possible D match to TRBD2 (6 bases). Trimming left V 5 bases short and J 0 bases short, with 23 bases between. The CDR3 contains 19 residues. Germline V gene lookup returns CDR1 SGHTA and CDR2 FQGNSA. The CDR3 DNA reads as TGTGCCAGCAGCCCTGCTATGGCTAGCGCTACACTCTCCTACAATGAGCAGTTCTTC. It yields the protein CASSPAMASATLSYNEQFF.

A single count supports this clone. The V and J genes are TRBV5-4 and TRBJ2-3; D is possibly TRBD2 (6 bases). V shed 2 bases and J shed 0 bases, with 10 bases lying between them. The CDR3 contains 15 residues. CDR1 is SGHNT and CDR2 is YYREEE in the germline V gene (reference sequence). The CDR3 sequence: CASSLGGVSTDTQYF. In DNA, the CDR3 is TGTGCCAGCAGCTTAGGCGGGGTAAGCACAGATACGCAGTATTTT.

The CDR3 here is CASSAGTGSSYNEQFF. DNA of the CDR3: TGTGCCAGCAGCGCTGGGACGGGGAGCTCCTACAATGAGCAGTTCTTC. V and J are TRBV9 and TRBJ2-1; perhaps D is TRBD1 or TRBD2 (5 bases each). Germline V gene lookup returns CDR1 SGDLS and CDR2 YYNGEE. The CDR3 contains 16 residues. Trimming left V 3 bases short and J 0 bases short, with 13 bases between.

The chain couples TRBV19 to TRBJ2-7; the match to TRBD2 covers 11 bases. Per the germline V gene, CDR1 is LNHDA and CDR2 is SQIVND (reference sequence). This CDR3 region has 16 residues. With 5 bases clipped from V and 0 bases from J, the junction kept 6 bases outside the gene matches. The DNA of the CDR3 is TGTGCCAGTAGTTCCCAAGGGACTAGCGGCTCCTACGAGCAGTACTTC. Its protein product is CASSSQGTSGSYEQYF.

The J gene is TRBJ2-1, the V gene TRBV7-9; tentative D call: TRBD1 (6 bases). CDR3 size: 13 residues. Germline loops: CDR1 SEHNR, CDR2 FQNEAQ (reference sequence). Deletions cut 3 bases from V and 6 bases from J, with 9 bases between. The DNA of the CDR3 is TGTGCCAGCAGCTTCGACAGGCTCAATGAGCAGTTCTTC. Protein: CASSFDRLNEQFF. Complete variable domain (other parts from reference TRBV7-9 and TRBJ2-1): DTGVSQNPRHKITKRGQNVTFRCDPISEHNRLYWYRQTLGQGPEFLTYFQNEAQLEKSRLLSDRFSAERPKGSFSTLEIQRTEQGDSAMYLCASSFDRLNEQFFGPGTRLTVL.

The V gene is TRBV27, the J gene TRBJ2-3; no clear D gene. Between the trimmed V and J ends, which lost 2 bases and 5 bases, there was a span of 17 bases. Germline CDR1 MNHEY, CDR2 SMNVEV (reference sequence). The CDR3 consists of 16 residues. This CDR3 is CASSLDGRPMGDTQYF. Written as DNA, the CDR3 is TGTGCCAGCAGTTTAGATGGACGGCCCATGGGAGATACGCAGTATTTT.

The chain employs TRBV6-5 and TRBJ2-7; 8 nucleotides agree with TRBD2. With V trimmed by 8 bases and J by 2 bases, 5 bases remained unmatched. CDR3 size: 13 residues. Germline V gene lookup returns CDR1 MNHEY and CDR2 SVGAGI. The CDR3 DNA follows: TGTGCCAGCCACGGGGGGGTTCCCTACGAGCAGTACTTC. It translates to CASHGGVPYEQYF.

This chain links TRBV6-5 with TRBJ1-2, with 8 bases lining up with TRBD1. Germline V gene lookup returns CDR1 MNHEY and CDR2 SVGAGI. The V segment lost 6 bases and the J segment 4 bases; nucleotides outside the gene matches: 1. This CDR3 is built from 12 residues. The CDR3 sequence is CASRGTGYGYTF. As DNA, the CDR3 is TGTGCCAGCAGGGGGACAGGCTATGGCTACACCTTC.

The V gene is TRBV21-1, the J gene TRBJ1-4; no DNA check was done on the table's D call, TRBD1. TRBV21-1 constitutes a pseudogene. The CDR3 is made up of 11 amino acids. The CDR3 protein is CASSKDRLLFF. The DNA for the CDR3 is TGTGCCAGCAGCAAAGACAGGTTACTGTTTTTT.

This chain joins TRBV29-1 and TRBJ1-2, with D perhaps TRBD1 (5 bases). The germline V and J ends were trimmed by 6 bases and 1 base, with 12 bases remaining between them. Germline V gives CDR1 SQVTM, CDR2 ANQGSEA. The CDR3 has 13 amino acids. The CDR3 loop reads CSVTNQGNYGYTF. CDR3 DNA: TGCAGCGTGACGAACCAGGGTAACTATGGCTACACCTTC. Full variable domain (rest looked up from reference TRBV29-1 and TRBJ1-2): SAVISQKPSRDICQRGTSLTIQCQVDSQVTMMFWYRQQPGQSLTLIATANQGSEATYESGFVIDKFPISRPNLTFSTLTVSNMSPEDSSIYLCSVTNQGNYGYTFGSGTRLTVV.

The chain joins TRBV10-1 to TRBJ1-5, with D unresolved. Trimming pared 7 bases from V and 4 bases from J, leaving 8 bases between. The CDR3 contains 12 residues. Germline V gives CDR1 WNHNN, CDR2 SYGVQD (reference sequence). CDR3 nucleotides: TGCGCCAGCAACTCAGGAAATCAGCCCCAGCATTTT. Encoded protein: CASNSGNQPQHF.

This chain links TRBV27 with TRBJ1-5; D is uncertain. V was cut by 8 bases and J by 0 bases, with 14 bases left in between. Germline loops: CDR1 MNHEY, CDR2 SMNVEV (reference sequence). The CDR3 is 15 residues long. CDR3: CASGRAGHSNQPQHF. CDR3 bases: TGTGCCAGCGGAAGGGCAGGCCATAGCAATCAGCCCCAGCATTTT.